Presented here are 5 T cell receptor beta chains from one specimen sequenced in a study of control samples from healthy donors and cancer patients. Generated by immunoSEQ multiplex PCR, the TCRdb table keeps only in-frame clones and is missing some. Altogether 100,000 to 150,000 clones are present, over 85% being singletons, with the ten largest covering about 3.6%. Sequencing was carried out using blood. The source of these receptors is a man younger than 45 in good health.

The CDR3: CASSWTEQSSYNEQFF. CDR3 DNA: TGCGCCAGCAGCTGGACGGAACAAAGCTCCTACAATGAGCAGTTCTTC. V and J are TRBV5-1 and TRBJ2-1; no clear D gene. The germline V and J ends were trimmed by 3 bases and 0 bases, with 13 bases remaining between them. The germline gives CDR1 SGHRS, CDR2 YFSETQ. CDR3 length equals 16 residues.

This chain joins TRBV28 and TRBJ1-1; no clear D gene. This CDR3 comprises 14 residues. Germline values: CDR1 MDHEN, CDR2 SYDVKM. Trimming removed 6 bases from V and 1 base from J, with 12 bases in between. CDR3 in DNA: TGTGCCAGCAGCCGAGCCTGGGCGAACACTGAAGCTTTCTTT. This encodes CASSRAWANTEAFF.

This chain links TRBV24-1 with TRBJ1-2, with D maybe TRBD1 (6 bases). Trimming took 0 bases from V and 7 from J, leaving 11 bases between them. Germline CDR1 KGHDR, CDR2 SFDVKD. The CDR3 covers 14 residues. CDR3 loop: CATSDLGGRPGYTF. As DNA, the CDR3 is TGTGCCACCAGTGATTTGGGGGGGCGCCCTGGCTACACCTTC.

The chain employs TRBV18 and TRBJ1-1; D gene unclear. The CDR3 sequence is 14 residues long. The germline V gene has CDR1 KGHSH and CDR2 LQKENI. V was trimmed by 1 base and J by 4 bases, leaving 10 bases between them. In DNA, the CDR3 is TGTGCCAGCTCACCACGGAGAGGAGGCACTGAAGCTTTCTTT. This codes for CASSPRRGGTEAFF.

This chain connects TRBV5-6 to TRBJ2-1; D unclear. This CDR3 is built from 14 residues. Trimming took 7 bases from V and 9 from J, leaving 20 bases between them. Per the germline V gene, CDR1 is SGHDT and CDR2 is YYEEEE. The CDR3: CASSLTGVLGEQFF. The CDR3 DNA sequence: TGTGCCAGCTCCCTTACTGGGGTTCTCGGTGAGCAGTTCTTC.